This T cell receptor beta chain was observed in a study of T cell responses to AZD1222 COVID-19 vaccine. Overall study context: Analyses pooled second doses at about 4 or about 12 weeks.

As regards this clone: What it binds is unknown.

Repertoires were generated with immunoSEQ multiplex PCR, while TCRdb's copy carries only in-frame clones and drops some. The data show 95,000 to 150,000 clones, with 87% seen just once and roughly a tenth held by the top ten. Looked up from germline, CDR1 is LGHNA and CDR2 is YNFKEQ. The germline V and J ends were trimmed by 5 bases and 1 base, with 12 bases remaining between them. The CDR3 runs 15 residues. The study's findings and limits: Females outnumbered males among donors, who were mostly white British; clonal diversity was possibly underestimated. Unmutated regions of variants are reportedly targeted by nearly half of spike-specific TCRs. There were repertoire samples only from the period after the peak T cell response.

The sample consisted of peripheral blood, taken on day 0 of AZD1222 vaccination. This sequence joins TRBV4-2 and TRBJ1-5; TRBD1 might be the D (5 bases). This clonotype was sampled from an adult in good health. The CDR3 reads CASSNGGESNQPQHF. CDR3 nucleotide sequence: TGTGCCAGCAGCAACGGGGGTGAGAGCAATCAGCCCCAGCATTTT.